This T cell receptor beta chain was retrieved from a study of response to subunit inactivated influenza vaccine. V lost 7 bases, J lost 8 bases, and 11 bases stayed unmatched. The CDR3 runs 14 residues. Notes on the study in general: Only a handful of new T cells, the authors suggested, are recruited with each seasonal influenza vaccination.

The sample holds a few counts of this clonotype. Its antigen is as yet unknown. TCRdb reprocessed the RT-PCR reads via MiXCR and lists one record per CDR3 protein. This sample has some 480,000 distinct CDR3 sequences, with 11% found just once. Source: PBMCs from blood, taken 45 days after vaccination. This chain uses TRBV12-3 or TRBV12-4 with TRBJ1-2; 9 bases fit TRBD1. The clonotype was recovered from a man aged 45-65 years who received an inactivated influenza vaccine. The CDR3: CASTLTGGIDGYTF. The CDR3 DNA is TGTGCCAGCACCTTGACAGGGGGGATAGACGGCTACACCTTC.